The 31 T cell receptor beta chains in this list originate from one sample, sequenced in a study of tumor and adjacent non-tumor tissue in lung cancer. RNA was extracted from bulk tissue without any cell sorting. TCRbeta libraries were built with three rounds of nested PCR, modified from ARM-PCR. TCRdb processed the multiplex PCR reads anew with MiXCR; each CDR3 protein has one entry. Among about 75,000 distinct CDR3 sequences, around 77% were seen once, and the ten largest hold roughly 12%. The sample consisted of lung tumor tissue. The receptors originated from a woman in her fifties or sixties with non-small cell lung cancer.

The V call is TRBV12-3 or TRBV12-4, the J call TRBJ2-1, with a tentative D call TRBD2 (5 bases). V lost 7 bases and J 14 bases, leaving 27 bases between the germline ends. The CDR3 has 15 amino acids. The CDR3 protein is CASTLPEDPHNEEFF. The CDR3 DNA follows: TGTGCCAGCACCTTACCGGAGGACCCCCACAATGAAGAGTTCTTC.

Note on this clonotype: A much larger clone differs by one base, so this may be a read error. The CDR3 here is CASSLTPGANVLTF. The CDR3 DNA sequence: TGTGCCAGCAGCTTAACCCCTGGGGCCAACGTCCTGACTTTC. The chain combines TRBV11-2 with TRBJ2-6, with no clear D. The CDR3 sequence is 14 residues long. The ends were cut back, 2 bases at V and 2 bases at J, with 4 bases in the middle. From germline, CDR1 is SGHAT and CDR2 FQNNGV.

In DNA form, the CDR3 reads TGTGCCGGCTGTTTTACACCGGCGGGAGAAAATACGCAGTATTTT. Its translation: CAGCFTPAGENTQYF. V usage is TRBV6-2 or TRBV6-3 and J usage is TRBJ2-3; TRBD2 matches 7 bases. V gave up 11 bases and J gave up 7 bases; unmatched junction bases: 18. Germline-derived CDR1 and CDR2 are MNHEY and SVGEGT. The length of the CDR3 is 15 residues.

This clonotype was seen a single time. V usage is TRBV6-1 and J usage is TRBJ2-1, with D hard to call. The CDR3 is 14 residues long. Germline V gene data show CDR1 as MNHNS and CDR2 as SASEGT. With 3 bases removed from V and 6 bases from J, the gap between germline ends came to 12 bases. CDR3 in DNA: TGTGCCAGCAGTGATGAACCCAGGCCCAATGAGCAGTTCTTC. Protein sequence: CASSDEPRPNEQFF.

Notes on this clonotype: Mismatch with germline at one junction end may stem from a read error. The chain uses TRBV30 and TRBJ2-5, with 12 nucleotides matching TRBD2. This CDR3 has 20 residues. CDR1 is GTSNPN, CDR2 SVGIG, per germline (reference sequence). The CDR3 DNA reads TGTACCTGGAGTGTGAAAACAGCCCGACTAGCGGGAGCGCCCCGGGAGACCCAGTACTTC. The encoded protein is CTWSVKTARLAGAPRETQYF.

To note about this clonotype: A read error may account for a junction end that differs from germline. The chain employs TRBV6-6 and TRBJ2-3; D gene ambiguous. Per germline, CDR1 MNHNY and CDR2 SVGAGI (reference sequence). CDR3 length: 11 amino acids. The CDR3 bases are TGTGTCAGCGAGGCTGGAGATACACAGTATTTT. This translates into CVSEAGDTQYF.

The chain joins TRBV29-1 to TRBJ2-2; TRBD1 or TRBD2 may be the D gene (5 bases each). The CDR3 length is 14 residues. Per the germline V gene, CDR1 is SQVTM and CDR2 is ANQGSEA. Trimming took 7 bases from V and 13 from J, leaving 25 bases between them. The CDR3 nucleotides read TGCAGCGCATTGGGACCTGCGAACACCTGGGGGCTGTTTTTT. Encoded protein: CSALGPANTWGLFF.

About this clonotype: The junction departs from germline at one end; a sequencing error may be responsible. The chain has TRBV7-9 and TRBJ1-2, with TRBD1 as a possible D gene (6 bases). This CDR3 has 13 residues. Germline assignment: CDR1 SEHNR and CDR2 FQNEAQ (reference sequence). CDR3 bases: TGTGCCAGCAGCTTATCACAGGGAGGTGGCTACGCCTTC. Translation gives CASSLSQGGGYAF.

Details on this clonotype: A junction boundary mismatches the germline segment, possibly from a read error. This chain uses TRBV24-1 with TRBJ1-2; D gene ambiguous. Looked up from germline, CDR1 is KGHDR and CDR2 is SFDVKD. The CDR3 has 17 residues. In DNA, the CDR3 is TGTGTCACCAGTGACCCATCTCCTTCAAGGGAAAAGTATGGCTACACCTTC. Translating gives CVTSDPSPSREKYGYTF.

This clonotype was seen only once. The CDR3 does not close with the conserved phenylalanine or tryptophan, likely indicating a read error. The DNA is omitted, as the CDR3 cannot be located on it reliably, and the CDR3 follows TCRdb's listing. Here the CDR3 reads CASSRQRKRSDERYL. The gene calls are TRBV28 and TRBJ2-7; the tabulated D call, TRBD2, remains unverified against the DNA. The CDR3 has 15 amino acids, counting both end residues. The germline V gene has CDR1 MDHEN and CDR2 SYDVKM.

As regards this clonotype: The germline gene is not matched at one end of the junction; a read error may be the cause. The chain has TRBV4-1 and TRBJ1-1, with D possibly being TRBD1 (6 bases). The length of the CDR3 is 13 residues. The germline CDR1 and CDR2 sequences are MGHRA and YSYEKL. In nucleotides, the CDR3 is TGCCCCAGCGGGAGGGGGACAACCATTGAAGCTTTCTTT. Translation: CPSGRGTTIEAFF.

With respect to this clonotype: An end of the junction does not agree with germline; a read error may underlie this. The chain combines TRBV19 with TRBJ2-2; 13 nucleotides match TRBD2. Germline values: CDR1 LNHDA, CDR2 SQIVND (reference sequence). The CDR3 covers 16 residues. CDR3 region: CTSSSGTSGNTGELFF. In DNA form, the CDR3 reads TGTACCAGTAGTTCAGGGACTAGCGGGAATACCGGGGAGCTGTTTTTT. Filled out from reference TRBV19 and TRBJ2-2, the complete variable domain reads DGGITQSPKYLFRKEGQNVTLSCEQNLNHDAMYWYRQDPGQGLRLIYYSQIVNDFQKGDIAEGYSVSREKKESFPLTVTSAQKNPTAFYLCTSSSGTSGNTGELFFGEGSRLTVL.

To note about this clonotype: This may be a read error, as it is one base from a much larger clone. The chain recombines TRBV28 with TRBJ1-2, with D unresolved. Germline-derived CDR1 and CDR2 are MDHEN and SYDVKM. The V and J ends lost 2 bases and 5 bases respectively, with 12 bases between them. The CDR3 sequence is 14 residues long. DNA for the CDR3: TGTGCCAGCAGTTTAGGTCTAGTAAGGTATGGCTACACCTTC. The encoded protein is CASSLGLVRYGYTF.

This chain links TRBV2 with TRBJ2-1; 13 bases match TRBD2. The CDR3 sequence is 15 residues long. Germline-derived CDR1 and CDR2 are SNHLY and FYNNEI. With V trimmed by 8 bases and J by 6 bases, 7 bases remained unmatched. CDR3 amino acids: CASRQTSGRSNEQFF. The CDR3 coding sequence is TGTGCCAGCCGCCAGACTAGCGGGAGGAGCAATGAGCAGTTCTTC.

This clonotype has just a few counts. Germline is not matched at one junction end, which may reflect a read error. This chain links TRBV12-3 or TRBV12-4 with TRBJ2-4; D might be TRBD2 (5 bases). CDR3 length: 15 amino acids. The CDR3 spells CAGSLGAVDGAPIYF. CDR3 coding DNA: TGTGCCGGCAGTTTGGGAGCGGTAGACGGTGCGCCAATTTACTTC.

On this clonotype itself: Its ends do not fully match the called genes, so a read error is possible. The rearrangement joins TRBV11-1 to TRBJ2-4; D uncertain. CDR3 length equals 16 residues. The V gene's germline CDR1 is SGHAT and CDR2 FQDESV (reference sequence). This chain's CDR3 is CTSSSLPQRSKNIQYF. CDR3 nucleotides: TGTACCAGCAGCTCGTTGCCTCAAAGGAGCAAAAACATTCAGTACTTC.

This clonotype was found a few times. One base away lies a much larger clone, so this may be a sequencing read error. This chain connects TRBV12-3 or TRBV12-4 to TRBJ2-2; 8 nucleotides line up with TRBD2. The CDR3 runs to 16 residues. Losses at the gene ends were 5 bases for V and 7 bases for J; bases not matched to a gene: 12. The CDR3 nucleotides are TGTGCCAGCAGTATGGGGCTAGCGGGTAGCATCGGGGAGCTGTTTTTT. Protein product: CASSMGLAGSIGELFF.

Comment on this clonotype: An end of the junction differs from the germline gene, which may be a read error. This rearrangement joins TRBV4-2 to TRBJ2-7; 7 nucleotides line up with TRBD1. The V gene's germline CDR1 is LGHNA and CDR2 YNFKEQ. The CDR3 contains 12 residues. The DNA for the CDR3 is TGTGCCAGCAGGGACAGGACCTACGAGCAGTATTTC. This codes for CASRDRTYEQYF.

Concerning this clonotype itself: Possible read error: a much larger clone is one base away. The chain combines TRBV5-1 with TRBJ2-5, with D tentatively TRBD2 (5 bases). Trimming took off 0 bases at V and 0 bases at J, with 12 bases between the two ends. Germline V gene data show CDR1 as SGHRS and CDR2 as YFSETQ. This CDR3 is 16 amino acids long. The CDR3 spells CASSLGGSWNQETQYF. The CDR3 DNA reads as TGCGCCAGCAGCTTGGGAGGGAGTTGGAACCAAGAGACCCAGTACTTC.

Notes on this clonotype: This could be a read error, since a much larger clone is one nucleotide away. The CDR3 carries no conserved terminal phenylalanine or tryptophan, so it likely arises from a read error. V usage is TRBV20-1 and J usage is TRBJ1-1, with a weak D call TRBD1 (6 bases). CDR1 and CDR2 (germline): DFQATT, SNEGSKA (reference sequence). V lost 3 bases and J 6 bases, leaving 8 bases between the germline ends. The CDR3 loop spans 11 amino acids. CDR3 nucleotides: TGCAGTGCTAGTTCAGGGGCTGAAGCTTTCGTT. Translation gives CSASSGAEAFV.

This clonotype was counted at least ten times. The CDR3 sequence is CSAPKGGNSPLHF. CDR3 sequence (DNA): TGCAGTGCACCGAAAGGCGGTAATTCACCCCTCCACTTT. The chain has TRBV20-1 and TRBJ1-6; D not resolved. The CDR3 is made up of 13 amino acids. The V and J ends lost 6 bases and 6 bases respectively, with 12 bases between them. CDR1 is DFQATT, CDR2 SNEGSKA, per germline (reference sequence).

Turning to this clonotype: A much larger clone sits a single nucleotide away, making a read error possible. V is TRBV20-1 and J is TRBJ1-2; D not resolved. The CDR3 spans 14 residues. V was pared by 0 bases and J by 1 base, with 9 bases between. The germline gives CDR1 DFQATT, CDR2 SNEGSKA (reference sequence). Written as DNA, the CDR3 is TGCAGTGCTAGAGATACAGTCCTTAACTATGGCTACACCTTC. Protein sequence: CSARDTVLNYGYTF.

This clonotype was counted only a few times. A much larger clone lies a single base off, so this may be a read error. The rearrangement joins TRBV14 to TRBJ2-1; 9 nucleotides match TRBD2. Germline values: CDR1 SGHDN, CDR2 FVKESK. The trim removed 10 bases at V and 10 bases at J, leaving 17 bases unmatched. The CDR3 spans 15 residues. The CDR3 DNA follows: TGTGCCAACAGACCAGGACTAGCGCACCAAAACGAGCAGTTCTTC. Its translation: CANRPGLAHQNEQFF.

The chain combines TRBV7-9 with TRBJ2-7; 9 nucleotides match TRBD1. There are 15 residues in the CDR3. The germline V gene encodes CDR1 SEHNR and CDR2 FQNEAQ (reference sequence). J lost 5 bases, V lost 9 bases, and 14 bases had no gene match. The CDR3 is CARSPTGTGSHEQYF. The CDR3 coding sequence is TGTGCCAGGAGCCCGACCGGGACAGGGAGCCACGAGCAGTACTTC.

A word on this clonotype: At one of its ends the junction is not consistent with the germline gene, which may arise from a read error. The chain joins TRBV11-2 to TRBJ1-2; maybe TRBD1 (5 bases). This CDR3 contains 13 residues. CDR1 is SGHAT and CDR2 is FQNNGV in the germline V gene. CDR3 amino acids: CVSSIRVVDGYTF. CDR3 sequence (DNA): TGTGTCAGCAGCATCAGGGTGGTGGACGGCTACACCTTC.

About this clonotype itself: A read error may account for a junction end that differs from germline. The chain carries TRBV4-2 and TRBJ2-7; D call uncertain. The CDR3 consists of 12 residues. Germline loops: CDR1 LGHNA, CDR2 YNFKEQ. The DNA for the CDR3 is TGTGCCAGCAGGGGCAAGACCTACGAGCAGTATTTC. As protein: CASRGKTYEQYF.

Points on this clonotype: One end of the junction is discordant with germline, which a read error may explain. V usage is TRBV4-1 and J usage is TRBJ2-7; 10 bases are a match to TRBD2. CDR1 MGHRA and CDR2 YSYEKL come from the germline V gene. This CDR3 spans 15 amino acids. DNA for the CDR3: TGCGCCAGCAACCAAGGCACTAGCGGGATCTACGCGCAGTACTTC. This codes for CASNQGTSGIYAQYF.

About this clonotype itself: One end of the junction does not line up with germline, which may come from a read error. This rearrangement joins TRBV11-2 to TRBJ2-3, with a weak D call TRBD1 (6 bases). CDR3 size: 20 residues. Germline CDR1 and CDR2: SGHAT and FQNNGV. The CDR3 bases are TGTGCCTGCAGCCCGATCGGAACTAGGGGGAGTTCCCTAAGAGGAGATATACAGTATTTT. It codes for CACSPIGTRGSSLRGDIQYF.

This clonotype was observed a handful of times. The junction does not match germline at one end; this may be a read error. The genes are TRBV6-5 and TRBJ1-1, with 12 positions matching TRBD1. This CDR3 spans 14 amino acids. CDR1 is MNHEY and CDR2 is SVGAGI in the germline V gene. CDR3 in DNA: TGTGACAGCATTATCGGGACAGGGGGCTCCTCAGCTTTATTT. As protein: CDSIIGTGGSSALF.

This clonotype has just a few counts. One base away lies a much larger clone, so this may be a sequencing read error. The V call is TRBV28, the J call TRBJ2-7; TRBD1 matches at 8 bases. With V trimmed by 8 bases and J by 3 bases, 9 bases remained unmatched. Germline CDR1 MDHEN, CDR2 SYDVKM. The CDR3 extends over 14 amino acids. CDR3 sequence (DNA): TGTGCCAGCGGTTCCGGACAGGGAGGCTACGAGCAGTACTTC. Protein sequence: CASGSGQGGYEQYF.

Regarding this clonotype: A much more abundant neighbour one base away suggests this may be a read error. The chain has TRBV20-1 and TRBJ2-7; 11 bases are shared with TRBD2. CDR3 length: 13 residues. The V gene end was trimmed by 7 bases and the J gene end by 4 bases; junction bases not matched to a gene: 6. CDR1 and CDR2 from the germline V gene are DFQATT and SNEGSKA (reference sequence). Written as DNA, the CDR3 is TGCAGTGTTACATTAGCGGGAGGGTACGAGCAGTACTTC. It encodes CSVTLAGGYEQYF.